What follows is one TCR beta chain and its context. The ends lost 5 bases at V and 4 bases at J; junction bases unmatched: 12. CDR1 SEHNR and CDR2 FQNEAQ come from the germline V gene (reference sequence). The CDR3 is 16 amino acids. The data are from a study of T cell changes during pregnancy in multiple sclerosis. Assay used: immunoSEQ multiplex PCR; TCRdb lists only in-frame clones, some missing. This table has tens of thousands of clones, about 93% appearing once. The J gene is TRBJ1-1, the V gene TRBV7-9; 8 bases match TRBD1. The TCR was taken from a female donor in good health, enrolled as a control in a pregnancy study. The sample consisted of CD4+ T cells from peripheral blood mononuclear cells, taken in the second trimester of pregnancy. In DNA form, the CDR3 reads TGTGCCAGCAGCCCAGGGGGCGGGCAAAGGGGCACTGAAGCTTTCTTT. It is translated as CASSPGGGQRGTEAFF.